These 24 T cell receptor beta chains originate from one sample sequenced in a study of blood T cells in healthy people across ages. PCR was performed a second time for about 7 to 11 cycles using a sample-barcoded 5' primer and a J-beta primer mix. TCRdb re-derived calls from the 5' RACE reads in MiXCR, one entry per CDR3 protein. Of about 640,000 distinct CDR3 sequences detected, 58% appear once; the ten largest clones hold over 30%. The sequencing input was blood. Receptor source: a man between 60 and 75 years old in good health.

The chain joins TRBV5-1 to TRBJ2-1; 9 bases fit TRBD1. The germline gives CDR1 SGHRS, CDR2 YFSETQ. The CDR3 extends over 15 amino acids. V trimming: 1 base; J trimming: 3 bases; junction bases outside the gene matches: 2. CDR3 amino acids: CASSLMDRGYNEQFF. CDR3 DNA sequence: TGCGCCAGCAGCTTGATGGACAGGGGCTACAATGAGCAGTTCTTC.

V and J are TRBV7-2 and TRBJ2-3; D tentatively reads TRBD1 or TRBD2 (5 bases each). There are 13 residues in the CDR3. Germline V gene lookup returns CDR1 SGHTA and CDR2 FQGNSA. Trimming took off 5 bases at V and 6 bases at J, with 12 bases between the two ends. This CDR3 reads CASSRDGADTQYF. CDR3 nucleotides: TGTGCCAGCAGCAGAGACGGGGCGGATACGCAGTATTTT.

Only a few counts were recorded for this clonotype. The J gene is TRBJ2-4, the V gene TRBV2, with TRBD2 matching over 7 bases. The CDR3 runs to 13 residues. Trimming took 4 bases from V and 8 from J; bases not matched to a gene: 5. Germline V gives CDR1 SNHLY, CDR2 FYNNEI. The CDR3 region has the DNA TGTGCCAGCAGTGCCCGGGGGGTGGACATTCAGTACTTC. Amino acids: CASSARGVDIQYF.

The rearrangement uses TRBV27 and TRBJ2-7; D uncertain. The CDR3 spans 15 residues. The germline V gene encodes CDR1 MNHEY and CDR2 SMNVEV (reference sequence). Trimming took off 6 bases at V and 0 bases at J, with 15 bases between the two ends. The chain's CDR3 is CASRVLGASSYEQYF. CDR3 bases: TGTGCCAGCAGGGTTTTGGGTGCCTCCTCCTACGAGCAGTACTTC.

This clonotype was observed a few times. The chain is built from TRBV12-3 or TRBV12-4 and TRBJ2-3; D could derive from TRBD1 or TRBD2 (5 bases each). Trimming took 3 bases from V and 1 from J, leaving 11 bases between them. The CDR3 covers 15 residues. CDR3 region: CASSFRGVGTDTQYF. The CDR3 bases are TGTGCCAGCAGTTTTAGAGGGGTTGGCACAGATACGCAGTATTTT.

This clonotype was recorded at least ten times. The chain links TRBV11-2 to TRBJ2-7, with D perhaps matching TRBD1 or TRBD2 (5 bases each). V lost 1 base to trimming and J lost 2 bases, with 9 bases between them. The germline V gene has CDR1 SGHAT and CDR2 FQNNGV. There are 14 residues in the CDR3. The CDR3 sequence: CASSLAGPPYEQYF. DNA of the CDR3: TGTGCCAGCAGCTTAGCGGGACCGCCCTACGAGCAGTACTTC.

V gene TRBV11-2 combines with J gene TRBJ2-5, with 7 bases identical to TRBD1. CDR1 is SGHAT and CDR2 is FQNNGV in the germline V gene. The CDR3 consists of 15 residues. Unmatched junction bases numbered 17, after V lost 5 bases and J lost 11 bases. The CDR3 is CASSPGQSPSTGQYF. In DNA form, the CDR3 reads TGTGCCAGCAGCCCGGGACAGAGCCCCTCTACGGGGCAGTACTTC.

The chain is built from TRBV10-3 and TRBJ2-7; 11 bases match TRBD2. The CDR3 runs to 15 residues. Germline loops: CDR1 ENHRY, CDR2 SYGVKD. Germline trimming cut 5 bases from V and 0 bases from J; bases unmatched to any gene: 3. As DNA, the CDR3 is TGTGCCATCAGTCCTAGCGGGGGGAGCTCCTACGAGCAGTACTTC. Translation gives CAISPSGGSSYEQYF.

This rearrangement joins TRBV20-1 to TRBJ1-1; a possible D gene is TRBD1 (5 bases). Trimming pared 3 bases from V and 1 base from J, leaving 12 bases between. Germline V gene data show CDR1 as DFQATT and CDR2 as SNEGSKA (reference sequence). The CDR3 covers 14 residues. CDR3 sequence (DNA): TGCAGTGCTAGGAAGGGACCCGCGAACACTGAAGCTTTCTTT. Translated, it gives CSARKGPANTEAFF.

The gene calls are TRBV4-1 and TRBJ2-1; 8 bases match TRBD2. There are 17 residues in the CDR3. The V segment lost 3 bases and the J segment 2 bases; nucleotides outside the gene matches: 9. Germline CDR1 and CDR2: MGHRA and YSYEKL. The CDR3 DNA reads TGCGCCAGCAGCCATTCCTCCGGGACTAGGACCTACAATGAGCAGTTCTTC. Protein product: CASSHSSGTRTYNEQFF.

The rearrangement joins TRBV4-1 to TRBJ1-4, with D uncertain. This CDR3 is 15 amino acids long. V gave up 0 bases and J gave up 6 bases, with 11 bases separating them. Germline V lookup: CDR1 MGHRA, CDR2 YSYEKL. This CDR3 reads CASSQDGSRDEKLFF. For the CDR3, the DNA is TGCGCCAGCAGCCAAGATGGCAGTCGGGATGAAAAACTGTTTTTT.

This chain uses TRBV12-3 or TRBV12-4 with TRBJ2-1; 7 bases align to TRBD2. Unmatched junction bases numbered 9, after V lost 4 bases and J lost 0 bases. The CDR3 has 17 amino acids. DNA for the CDR3: TGTGCCAGCAGTTCGGCCCGGTGGGGGGGCTCCTACAATGAGCAGTTCTTC. It specifies CASSSARWGGSYNEQFF.

This chain connects TRBV7-2 to TRBJ2-7; 8 bases match TRBD1. In germline, CDR1 is SGHTA, CDR2 FQGNSA. V was clipped by 5 bases and J by 6 bases; unmatched bases: 9. The CDR3 runs to 14 residues. The CDR3 nucleotides are TGTGCCAGCAGCAGCCGGACAGGGTGGGGCGAGCAGTACTTC. The encoded protein is CASSSRTGWGEQYF.

The chain is built from TRBV10-3 and TRBJ1-1; D possibly corresponds to TRBD1 (6 bases). Per the germline V gene, CDR1 is ENHRY and CDR2 is SYGVKD. Deletions cut 10 bases from V and 1 base from J, with 16 bases between. The CDR3 has 14 residues. Here the CDR3 reads CATGGAITNTEAFF. For the CDR3, the DNA is TGTGCCACCGGGGGCGCGATCACGAACACTGAAGCTTTCTTT.

A remark on this clonotype: A read error may be the cause here, since a much bigger clone is one base away. The chain couples TRBV7-2 to TRBJ1-2, with a weak D call TRBD1 (5 bases). Germline V gene data show CDR1 as SGHTA and CDR2 as FQGNSA. The CDR3 spans 13 residues. CDR3 amino acids: CVSSLSREGGYTF. CDR3 nucleotide sequence: TGTGTCAGCAGCTTGTCCAGGGAGGGTGGCTACACCTTC.

About this clonotype: Its ends do not fully match the called genes, so a read error is possible. The chain recombines TRBV7-2 with TRBJ2-2; D is possibly TRBD1 or TRBD2 (6 bases each). This CDR3 contains 15 residues. CDR1 and CDR2 from the germline V gene are SGHTA and FQGNSA. CDR3 sequence: CAGSVTGAGTGELFF. As DNA, the CDR3 is TGTGCCGGCAGCGTCACGGGGGCCGGTACCGGGGAGCTGTTTTTT.

The chain uses TRBV5-1 and TRBJ2-1; 9 bases match TRBD1. Germline-derived CDR1 and CDR2 are SGHRS and YFSETQ. Trimming took 3 bases from V and 8 from J; bases not matched to a gene: 9. The CDR3 loop spans 15 amino acids. The CDR3 here is CASSSGQGLSDEQFF. CDR3 DNA sequence: TGCGCCAGCAGCTCAGGACAGGGGTTATCAGATGAGCAGTTCTTC.

The rearrangement uses TRBV2 and TRBJ2-3; 10 bases map to TRBD2. The CDR3 sequence is 18 residues long. With 7 bases clipped from V and 4 bases from J, the junction kept 17 bases outside the gene matches. Germline V CDR1 and CDR2: SNHLY, FYNNEI. The CDR3 DNA is TGTGCCAGCACCCTAGCCTCGGGACTAGCGACGTTCGCAGATACGCAGTATTTT. Translated, it gives CASTLASGLATFADTQYF.

The chain joins TRBV6-2 or TRBV6-3 to TRBJ1-5, with 7 bases lining up with TRBD1. Germline V gene lookup returns CDR1 MNHEY and CDR2 SVGEGT. CDR3 length: 15 amino acids. The V and J ends lost 9 bases and 0 bases, in that order; junction bases with no gene match: 8. The DNA of the CDR3 is TGTGCCAGTTATCACGGGACAGATAGCAATCAGCCCCAGCATTTT. It encodes CASYHGTDSNQPQHF.

The rearrangement links TRBV20-1 to TRBJ2-5; 8 positions agree with TRBD2. V lost 2 bases to trimming and J lost 5 bases; unmatched junction nucleotides: 7. Per germline, CDR1 DFQATT and CDR2 SNEGSKA (reference sequence). This CDR3 has 14 amino acids. Written as DNA, the CDR3 is TGCAGTGCTAGACGGGGGGGGCTCCAGGAGACCCAGTACTTC. Translation gives CSARRGGLQETQYF.

This clonotype was recorded only once. The junction differs from germline at one of its ends, possibly a read error. The V call is TRBV20-1, the J call TRBJ2-3, with 9 bases fitting TRBD2. This CDR3 has 14 amino acids. Germline V gene lookup returns CDR1 DFQATT and CDR2 SNEGSKA (reference sequence). Written as DNA, the CDR3 is TGTAGTGCCACCGGGACTAGCAGGGCAGATACGCAGTATTTT. It is translated as CSATGTSRADTQYF.

Written as DNA, the CDR3 is TGCGCCAGCAGCTTGGCGCGGGACACAATCCGCGAAGCTTTCTTT. Protein sequence: CASSLARDTIREAFF. The gene calls are TRBV5-1 and TRBJ1-1, with D maybe TRBD1 (6 bases). Trimming removed 0 bases at V and 8 bases at J, with 17 bases between. CDR3 length: 15 amino acids. Germline-derived CDR1 and CDR2 are SGHRS and YFSETQ.

This clonotype was counted a few times. This chain connects TRBV12-3 or TRBV12-4 to TRBJ1-6; a weak D match, TRBD1 (6 bases). Trimming took 5 bases from V and 7 from J, leaving 12 bases between them. This CDR3 region has 14 residues. CDR3 coding DNA: TGTGCCAGCAGTCTGACAGGCCAAAATTCACCCCTCCACTTT. This codes for CASSLTGQNSPLHF.

This clonotype was picked up one time. The CDR3 DNA follows: TGCGCCAGCAAGACCTCGGGAGGAGGGGATACGCAGTATTTT. Its translation is CASKTSGGGDTQYF. The chain uses TRBV5-1 and TRBJ2-3; 7 nucleotides align to TRBD2. Germline V gives CDR1 SGHRS, CDR2 YFSETQ. The J segment lost 6 bases and the V segment lost 6 bases, leaving 10 bases of the junction unmatched. The CDR3 totals 14 residues.